This TCR beta chain is from a study of Graves' ophthalmopathy and Graves' hyperthyroidism. V was trimmed by 2 bases and J by 0 bases, leaving 8 bases between them. The CDR3 runs 14 residues. Germline values: CDR1 SGHTA, CDR2 FQGNSA. Transcripts of RNA were the source for amplifying TCR beta CDR3 regions. RT-PCR in the first round used HTBI primers; a second-round multiplex PCR followed. TCRdb reprocessed the multiplex PCR reads with MiXCR, giving one entry per CDR3 protein. Of hundreds of thousands of distinct CDR3 sequences listed, around 20% are singletons. Over 18 months of follow-up, stable hyperthyroidism required that no ophthalmopathy appear. Hyperthyroidism patients, all newly diagnosed, had under 2 months' duration and ages of 18 to 65. Clinical symptoms, serum thyroxine, TRAb, thyroid ultrasound and orbital computed tomography were relied on for diagnosis. A roughly 10 ml volume of fresh peripheral blood provided the PBMCs.

This clonotype was recorded at least ten times. Specimen: peripheral blood. This TCR was sampled from a woman aged 18-30 years with stable Graves' hyperthyroidism. The chain joins TRBV7-2 to TRBJ2-7; maybe TRBD2 (5 bases). CDR3 DNA: TGTGCCAGCAGCTTAAGCGGAGGCTCCTACGAGCAGTACTTC. As protein: CASSLSGGSYEQYF.